This T cell receptor beta chain was sequenced for a study of neoadjuvant anti-PD-1 for oral cavity cancer. Whole-study context: Non-progressing patients received a fourth nivolumab dose near day 43, then surgery on days 50-56.

Sequencing was performed with immunoSEQ multiplex PCR; in TCRdb, only in-frame clones are kept and a portion is missing. The sample holds approximately 13,000 clones; around 69% are singletons and the top ten take roughly 2.2%. This CDR3 is 15 amino acids long. Trimming left V 2 bases short and J 4 bases short, with 9 bases between. Germline V gives CDR1 SGHAT, CDR2 FQNNGV. These newly diagnosed stage II-IVA oral cavity squamous cell carcinoma patients had no prior systemic or radiation treatment. This sequence joins TRBV11-2 and TRBJ1-6, with D maybe TRBD1 (6 bases). This specimen was PBMCs, taken before nivolumab (anti-PD-1) treatment. This receptor was obtained from a person between 35 and 79 years old with oral cavity squamous cell carcinoma. The CDR3 coding sequence is TGTGCCAGCAGCTTAAGACAGGCTTATAATTCACCCCTCCACTTT. Encoded protein: CASSLRQAYNSPLHF.